Sequencing of this T cell receptor beta chain was carried out in a study of preoperative IRX-2 immunotherapy in early breast cancer. J gave up 0 bases and V 3 bases, and 4 bases lay outside the gene matches. This CDR3 has 16 residues. The germline V gene has CDR1 LNHDA and CDR2 SQIVND (reference sequence). Regarding treatment: preoperative locoregional IRX-2 cytokine immunotherapy. Libraries were prepared by immunoSEQ multiplex PCR; TCRdb keeps only in-frame clonotypes and omits some of them. Of about 89,000 clones listed, just over 85% are singletons. The chain carries TRBV19 and TRBJ1-4, with TRBD1 matching over 7 bases. Sequences were derived from tumor tissue, sampled after IRX-2 immunotherapy. This TCR came from a human donor with breast cancer. The CDR3 DNA follows: TGTGCCAGTAGTATCAGGCAGGGGGCAACTAATGAAAAACTGTTTTTT. As protein: CASSIRQGATNEKLFF.